This TCR beta chain was documented in a study of blood T cell repertoires in COVID-19. As for the study in general: The samples span acute and convalescent COVID-19 from the United States, Italy and Spain.

Trimming left V 6 bases short and J 3 bases short, with 16 bases between. The CDR3 is made up of 15 amino acids. Germline CDR1 reads LNHNV; CDR2 reads YYDKDF (reference sequence). Produced via immunoSEQ multiplex PCR; TCRdb's table is partial and in-frame only. The sample has around 200,000 clones; over 80% are singletons. Ages ranged from about 18 to 89 years, with residence in about 24 US areas. Cohort 3 recovered donors had two negative PCRs, clearance, or symptom resolution. The V call is TRBV15, the J call TRBJ2-3; D may be TRBD1 (5 bases). The sequence derives from a man younger than 45 who had recovered from COVID-19. Specimen: PBMCs or T cells enriched from blood (not recorded which). In DNA form, the CDR3 reads TGTGCCACCAGTTCAATGACCCCAGGGACAGATACGCAGTATTTT. Its protein is CATSSMTPGTDTQYF.